This note documents a single TCR beta chain sequence. The antigen is unknown. V was clipped by 3 bases and J by 0 bases; unmatched bases: 0. CDR1 and CDR2 from the germline V gene are SGHTA and FQGTGA. CDR3 length: 14 residues. Clones were read by immunoSEQ multiplex PCR, and TCRdb kept only the in-frame ones, dropping some. The sample consists of 95,000 to 150,000 clones, just over 90% of them appearing once. The data derive from a study of OX40 agonist ivuxolimab in advanced cancers. Study in general: Ivuxolimab was administered intravenously to patients at 0.01 to 10 mg/kg every 2 weeks. Dose-escalation patients were diagnosed with hepatocellular carcinoma, melanoma, renal cell cancer or head and neck cancer.

Study-wide results and limits: Individuals who were partial responders at 0.1-3.0 mg/kg had clonal expansion that ranked among the lowest. At doses 0.1 to 3.0 mg/kg, CD4+ and CD8+ clones expanded.

The chain has TRBV7-3 and TRBJ2-3; 7 bases line up with TRBD1. This specimen was CD4+ or CD8+ T cells sorted from blood, taken in a trial of the OX40 agonist ivuxolimab. The TCR sequence derives from an adult with an advanced solid tumor such as melanoma, head and neck, liver or kidney cancer. CDR3 bases: TGTGCCAGCAGCTTGGGACAGAGCACAGATACGCAGTATTTT. Amino acid sequence: CASSLGQSTDTQYF.